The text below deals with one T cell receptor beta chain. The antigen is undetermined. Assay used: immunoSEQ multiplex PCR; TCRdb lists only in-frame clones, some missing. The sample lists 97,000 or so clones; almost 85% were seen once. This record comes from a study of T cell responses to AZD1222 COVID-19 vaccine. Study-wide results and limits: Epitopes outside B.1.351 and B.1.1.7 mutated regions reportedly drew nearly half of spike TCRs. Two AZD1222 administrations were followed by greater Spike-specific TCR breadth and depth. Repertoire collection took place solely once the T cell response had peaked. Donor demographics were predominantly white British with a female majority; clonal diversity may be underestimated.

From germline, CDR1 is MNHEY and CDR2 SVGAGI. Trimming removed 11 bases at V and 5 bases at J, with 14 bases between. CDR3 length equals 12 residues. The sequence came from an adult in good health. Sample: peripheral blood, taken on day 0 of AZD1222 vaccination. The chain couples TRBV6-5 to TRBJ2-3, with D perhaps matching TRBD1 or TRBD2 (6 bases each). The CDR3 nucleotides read TGTGCCTCGGGGGCGACTTTAGATACGCAGTATTTT. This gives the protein CASGATLDTQYF.